Each of the 14 T cell receptor beta chains below was sequenced from the same sample in a study of post-analysis software for immune sequencing data. The study's findings and limits: Five or six TRBV segments, TRBV5-6, TRBV5-1 and TRBV20-1 among them, were found more frequent in patients than controls.

Every TCR beta cDNA library bore unique molecular identifiers. TCRdb processed the PCR reads anew with MiXCR; each CDR3 protein has one entry. The sample yields hundreds of thousands of distinct CDR3 sequences, under 70% seen once. Their antigens are not known. The source material was blood. These receptors were obtained from a girl aged 5-17 years with multiple sclerosis.

J is TRBJ2-1 and V is TRBV4-1, with 12 nucleotides matching TRBD2. The V gene's germline CDR1 is MGHRA and CDR2 YSYEKL. The CDR3 runs 16 residues. J lost 9 bases, V lost 1 base, and 7 bases had no gene match. CDR3: CASSQVRTSGRSEQFF. For the CDR3, the DNA is TGCGCCAGCAGCCAAGTTCGTACTAGCGGGAGGAGTGAGCAGTTCTTC.

This clonotype has more than one count but fewer than ten. V usage is TRBV20-1 and J usage is TRBJ2-3; 7 bases are a match to TRBD1. From germline, CDR1 is DFQATT and CDR2 SNEGSKA (reference sequence). The CDR3 length is 14 residues. V was clipped by 0 bases and J by 6 bases; unmatched bases: 6. The CDR3, as DNA: TGCAGTGCTAGAGATGTCGACAGGGTGGATACGCAGTATTTT. Amino acid sequence: CSARDVDRVDTQYF.

The rearrangement links TRBV10-3 to TRBJ2-1, with unresolved D. V lost 8 bases to trimming and J lost 10 bases, with 18 bases between them. Germline V gene sequence: CDR1 ENHRY, CDR2 SYGVKD. The CDR3 runs to 13 residues. This CDR3 reads CAICESNPGEQFF. In DNA, the CDR3 is TGTGCCATCTGCGAGTCTAACCCCGGGGAGCAGTTCTTC.

The sample holds one count of this clonotype. The chain joins TRBV20-1 to TRBJ2-1; 8 bases map to TRBD2. This CDR3 region has 15 residues. Germline values: CDR1 DFQATT, CDR2 SNEGSKA (reference sequence). V shed 3 bases and J 0 bases; nucleotides not matched to a gene: 4. CDR3 loop: CSASHGGASYNEQFF. The DNA for the CDR3 is TGCAGTGCTAGTCACGGGGGGGCCTCCTACAATGAGCAGTTCTTC.

The V call is TRBV12-3 or TRBV12-4, the J call TRBJ2-5; D tentatively reads TRBD1 or TRBD2 (5 bases each). V was trimmed by 5 bases and J by 5 bases, leaving 24 bases between them. The CDR3 spans 17 residues. The CDR3 nucleotides are TGTGCCAGCAGTCCGAGGATCCGGGGCAATGCCGGGGAGACCCAGTACTTC. It encodes CASSPRIRGNAGETQYF.

This clonotype was counted only a few times. The gene calls are TRBV21-1 and TRBJ2-1; the table's D call TRBD2 went unverified against the DNA. TRBV21-1 constitutes a pseudogene. This CDR3 region has 19 residues. CDR3 in amino acids: CASSKCGGLAGASYNEQFF. Written as DNA, the CDR3 is TGTGCCAGCAGCAAATGTGGGGGACTAGCGGGAGCCTCCTACAATGAGCAGTTCTTC.

The chain recombines TRBV24-1 with TRBJ2-7; a possible D gene is TRBD1 (5 bases). The end of the DNA aligns better with TRBJ2-5, so the J call may be wrong. The CDR3 contains 11 residues. The germline CDR1 and CDR2 sequences are KGHDR and SFDVKD. The CDR3 coding sequence is TGTGCCACCAGTGCTCAGGGGACCCAGTACTTC. This gives the protein CATSAQGTQYF.

As to this clonotype: At one boundary the junction diverges from the germline segment, which might be a read error. The genes are TRBV7-3 and TRBJ1-2; D may be TRBD1 (6 bases). Looked up from germline, CDR1 is SGHTA and CDR2 is FQGTGA. This CDR3 has 13 amino acids. The CDR3 region is CASSDSRGYGYTF. DNA of the CDR3: TGTGCCAGCAGCGACTCCAGGGGTTATGGTTACACCTTC.

The V gene is TRBV7-6, the J gene TRBJ2-7, with D unclear. V lost 0 bases and J 7 bases, leaving 7 bases between the germline ends. This CDR3 has 12 residues. Germline CDR1 reads SGHVS; CDR2 reads FNYEAQ. The CDR3 region has the DNA TGTGCCAGCAGCTTAGCGCTGGAGGAGCAGTACTTC. Translated, it gives CASSLALEEQYF.

The rearrangement links TRBV6-1 to TRBJ2-3; tentative D call: TRBD1 (5 bases). The CDR3 is 15 residues long. The V and J ends lost 3 bases and 0 bases respectively, with 10 bases between them. The germline V gene encodes CDR1 MNHNS and CDR2 SASEGT. The CDR3 protein is CASSDSQGSTDTQYF. In DNA, the CDR3 is TGTGCCAGCAGTGACAGCCAGGGAAGCACAGATACGCAGTATTTT.

A few counts support this clonotype. This CDR3 is CSARTSSGGYEQYF. Written as DNA, the CDR3 is TGCAGTGCTAGAACGTCTAGCGGGGGTTACGAGCAGTACTTC. The chain recombines TRBV20-1 with TRBJ2-7; 10 positions agree with TRBD2. The CDR3 is made up of 14 amino acids. Per the germline V gene, CDR1 is DFQATT and CDR2 is SNEGSKA (reference sequence). V lost 2 bases and J lost 4; bases outside the gene matches: 5.

This clonotype was seen only a few times. The chain uses TRBV4-1 and TRBJ2-7; D is perhaps TRBD2 (6 bases). The CDR3 loop spans 13 amino acids. The V end lost 1 base, the J end lost 5 bases, and 9 bases lay between the germline ends. CDR1 is MGHRA, CDR2 YSYEKL, per germline. CDR3: CASSQAGVNEQYF. The CDR3 DNA is TGCGCCAGCAGCCAAGCGGGGGTAAACGAGCAGTACTTC.

The rearrangement links TRBV7-9 to TRBJ2-5; 8 bases line up with TRBD2. V trimming: 3 bases; J trimming: 5 bases; junction bases outside the gene matches: 5. CDR3 length: 14 residues. The germline V gene has CDR1 SEHNR and CDR2 FQNEAQ (reference sequence). The CDR3 loop is CASSFLAGLETQYF. The CDR3 DNA reads TGTGCCAGCAGCTTCTTAGCGGGACTGGAGACCCAGTACTTC.

J is TRBJ2-1 and V is TRBV5-1, with TRBD2 identical over 7 bases. CDR3 size: 20 residues. Trimming at V came to 4 bases and at J to 3 bases, leaving 22 bases not matched to a gene. The V gene's germline CDR1 is SGHRS and CDR2 YFSETQ. CDR3 amino acids: CASSINPLAARAGDYNEQFF. The CDR3 DNA follows: TGCGCCAGCAGCATCAACCCGCTAGCGGCCAGGGCGGGGGACTACAATGAGCAGTTCTTC.